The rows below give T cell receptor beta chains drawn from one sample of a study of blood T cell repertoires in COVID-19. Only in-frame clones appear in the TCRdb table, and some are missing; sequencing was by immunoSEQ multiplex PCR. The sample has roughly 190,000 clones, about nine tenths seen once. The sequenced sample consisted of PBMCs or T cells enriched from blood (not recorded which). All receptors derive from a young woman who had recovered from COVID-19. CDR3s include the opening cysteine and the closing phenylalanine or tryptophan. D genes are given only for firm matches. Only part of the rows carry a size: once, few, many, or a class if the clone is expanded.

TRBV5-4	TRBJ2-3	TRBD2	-	TGTGCCAGCAGTTTTAGCGGGAGCGGAGATACGCAGTATTTT	CASSFSGSGDTQYF
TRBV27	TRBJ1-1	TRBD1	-	TGTGCCAGCAGTATTACCACAGGGGCGTTAGATACTGAAGCTTTCTTT	CASSITTGALDTEAFF
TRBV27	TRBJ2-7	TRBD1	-	TGTGCCAGCAGTTTAGTTTGGACGGGACAGGCCTCCTACGAGCAGTACTTC	CASSLVWTGQASYEQYF
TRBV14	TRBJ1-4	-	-	TGTGCCAGCAGCCAATACGGGGTGGGTGAAAAACTGTTTTTT	CASSQYGVGEKLFF
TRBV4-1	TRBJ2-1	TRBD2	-	TGCGCCAGCAGCCTGGGGACTAGCGGGGCTAATGAGCAGTTCTTC	CASSLGTSGANEQFF
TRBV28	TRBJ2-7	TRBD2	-	TGTGCCAGCAGTCCTCGGACTAGCGGGAGTAGGGACTACGAGCAGTACTTC	CASSPRTSGSRDYEQYF
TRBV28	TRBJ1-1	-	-	TGTGCCAGCAGTTTATTACTAGGTTCGAACACTGAAGCTTTCTTT	CASSLLLGSNTEAFF
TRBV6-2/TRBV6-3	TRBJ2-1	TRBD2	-	TGTGCCAGCAGTAGCGCTAGCGGGAGTTCCTACAATGAGCAGTTCTTC	CASSSASGSSYNEQFF
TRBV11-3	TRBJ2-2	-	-	TGTGCCAGCAGCTTAGGGCCGGCGGGGACCGGGGAGCTGTTTTTT	CASSLGPAGTGELFF
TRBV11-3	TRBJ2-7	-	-	TGTGCCAGCAGCTTAGCTTTGACAACCGAGCAGTACTTC	CASSLALTTEQYF
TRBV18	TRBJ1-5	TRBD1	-	TGTGCCAGCTCACAACAGGGGGCTGAACAGCCCCAGCATTTT	CASSQQGAEQPQHF
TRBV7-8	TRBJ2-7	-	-	TGTGCCAGCAGCCCGGGGTTCTACGAGCAGTACTTC	CASSPGFYEQYF
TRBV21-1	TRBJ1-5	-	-	TGTGCCAGCAGCAGGCGGGCCCATCTTAATCAGCCCCAGCATTTT	CASSRRAHLNQPQHF
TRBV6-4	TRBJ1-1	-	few	TGTGCCAGCAGTGCCCAGGGAGGAGACACTGAAGCTTTCTTT	CASSAQGGDTEAFF
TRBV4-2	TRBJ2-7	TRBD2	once	TGTGCCAGCAGCCAAGGAGCGGGGACTAGCGGCTCTTACGAGCAGTACTTC	CASSQGAGTSGSYEQYF
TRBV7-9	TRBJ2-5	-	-	TGTGCCAGCAGCCCTACTAGAGATCAAGAGACCCAGTACTTC	CASSPTRDQETQYF
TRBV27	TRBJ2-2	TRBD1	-	TGTGCCAGCGTAAACACAAGGCAGGCAGGGGGCCCCGGGGAGCTGTTTTTT	CASVNTRQAGGPGELFF
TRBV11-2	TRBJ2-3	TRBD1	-	TGTGCCAGCAGCCTCGGGCGGGGACAGGGGTCAAATACGCAGTATTTT	CASSLGRGQGSNTQYF
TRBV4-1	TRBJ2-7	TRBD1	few	TGCGCCAGCAGCCAAGATCAGGGGACAGGGGCGCAGTACTTC	CASSQDQGTGAQYF
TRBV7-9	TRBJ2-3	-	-	TGTGCCGCACGCAGGGGCACAGATACGCAGTATTTT	CAARRGTDTQYF
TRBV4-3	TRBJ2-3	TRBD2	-	TGCGCCAGCAGCCAAGGGAGGAGAGCGGGAGTAGGTCAAGATACGCAGTATTTT	CASSQGRRAGVGQDTQYF
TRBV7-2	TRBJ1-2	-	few	TGTGCCAGCAGCCCTGGGACATCCAACTATGGCTACACCTTC	CASSPGTSNYGYTF
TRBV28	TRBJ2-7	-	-	TGTGCCAGCAGTTTATCCGGGGAGTTGATCGAGCAGTACTTC	CASSLSGELIEQYF
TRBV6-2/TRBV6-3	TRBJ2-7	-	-	TGTGCCAGCAGTTACTCAACCCAGTCCGAGCAGTACTTC	CASSYSTQSEQYF
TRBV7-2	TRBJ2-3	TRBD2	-	TGTGCCAGCAGCCGTGTAGGGACTAACACAGATACGCAGTATTTT	CASSRVGTNTDTQYF
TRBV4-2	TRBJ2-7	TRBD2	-	TGTGCCAGCAGCCAAGATATAGCGGGGGCCTCCTACGAGCAGTACTTC	CASSQDIAGASYEQYF
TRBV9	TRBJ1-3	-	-	TGTGCCAGCAGCGTAGGTCAGGGATCTGGAAACACCATATATTTT	CASSVGQGSGNTIYF
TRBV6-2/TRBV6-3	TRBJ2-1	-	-	TGTGCCAGCAGTTATCGCAACTCAAATGAGCAGTTCTTC	CASSYRNSNEQFF
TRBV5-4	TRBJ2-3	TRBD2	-	TGTGCCAGCAGCTTAGGACTAGCGGAAGATACGCAGTATTTT	CASSLGLAEDTQYF
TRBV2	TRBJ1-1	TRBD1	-	TGTGCCAGCAGTCGACAGGGGGACACTGAAGCTTTCTTT	CASSRQGDTEAFF
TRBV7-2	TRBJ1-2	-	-	TGTGCCAGCGCCGCTGGGGGGTCCTATGGCTACACCTTC	CASAAGGSYGYTF
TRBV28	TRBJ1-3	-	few	TGTGCCAGCAGCCGGACAGCCTCTGGAAACACCATATATTTT	CASSRTASGNTIYF
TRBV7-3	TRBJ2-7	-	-	TGTGCCAGCAGCTTATATGGCTCAAGCTACGAGCAGTACTTC	CASSLYGSSYEQYF
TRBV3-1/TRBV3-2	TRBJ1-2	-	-	TGTGCCAGCAGCCAAGATGTGGCGGGTGGCTACACCTTC	CASSQDVAGGYTF
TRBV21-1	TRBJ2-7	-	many	TGTGCCAGCAGCACGATAGGACTAGCCCATACCTACGAGCAGTACTTC	CASSTIGLAHTYEQYF
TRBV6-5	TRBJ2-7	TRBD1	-	TGTGCCAGCAGTCGTAAAACAGGGGGCGACGAGCAGTACTTC	CASSRKTGGDEQYF
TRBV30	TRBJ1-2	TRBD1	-	TGTGCCTGGACCGAAAAGTCCCCCTGGGACAGGGGCCACTATGGCTACACCTTC	CAWTEKSPWDRGHYGYTF
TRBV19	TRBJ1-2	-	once	TGTGCCAGTAGTGCACCGGGAGCCCAGGGAAACTATGGCTACACCTTC	CASSAPGAQGNYGYTF
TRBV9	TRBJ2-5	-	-	TGTGCCAGCAGCGTAGGACCTAACCCGGGCCAAGAGACCCAGTACTTC	CASSVGPNPGQETQYF
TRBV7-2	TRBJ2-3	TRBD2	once	TGTGCCAGCAGCAAACTAGCGGGAACGAGCACAGATACGCAGTATTTT	CASSKLAGTSTDTQYF
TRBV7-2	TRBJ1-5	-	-	TGTGCCAGCAGCTTATCGGCAGGGGCATATAGCAATCAGCCCCAGCATTTT	CASSLSAGAYSNQPQHF
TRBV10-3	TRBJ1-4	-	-	TGTGCCATCAGTGAAGGGAGGGGACAAAGAAAACTGTTTTTT	CAISEGRGQRKLFF
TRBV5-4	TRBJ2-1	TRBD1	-	TGTGCCAGCAGCGATACCCTACGGGACAGGGACCAGTTCTTC	CASSDTLRDRDQFF
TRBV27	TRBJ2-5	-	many	TGTGCCAGCAGTTTATGGGCGGTGAGCGGGGAGACCCAGTACTTC	CASSLWAVSGETQYF
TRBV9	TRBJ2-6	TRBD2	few	TGTGCCAGCAGCGTACATGGGGGGACTAGCGTTTCTGGGGCCAACGTCCTGACTTTC	CASSVHGGTSVSGANVLTF
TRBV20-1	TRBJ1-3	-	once	TGCAGTGCTAGTGAGGGGTGGAGGACCAGCTCTGGAAACACCATATATTTT	CSASEGWRTSSGNTIYF
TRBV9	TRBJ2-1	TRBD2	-	TGTGCCAGCAGCGTGACGGGAGGGCCATACAATGAGCAGTTCTTC	CASSVTGGPYNEQFF
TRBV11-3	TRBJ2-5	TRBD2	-	TGTGCCAGCAGCCCGACTGGCGGGAGTGAGACCCAGTACTTC	CASSPTGGSETQYF